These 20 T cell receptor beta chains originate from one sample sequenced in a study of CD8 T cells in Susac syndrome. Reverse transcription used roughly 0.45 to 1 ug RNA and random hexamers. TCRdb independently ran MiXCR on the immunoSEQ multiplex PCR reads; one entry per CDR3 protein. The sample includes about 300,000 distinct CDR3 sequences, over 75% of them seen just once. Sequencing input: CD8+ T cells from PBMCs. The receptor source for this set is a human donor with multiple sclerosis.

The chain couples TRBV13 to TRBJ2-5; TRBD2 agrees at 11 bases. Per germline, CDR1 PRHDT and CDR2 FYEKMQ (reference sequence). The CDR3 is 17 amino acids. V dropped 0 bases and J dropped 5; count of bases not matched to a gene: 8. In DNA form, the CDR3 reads TGTGCCAGCAGCTTAGGGCGGGGACTAGCGGAAAGCGAGACCCAGTACTTC. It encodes CASSLGRGLAESETQYF.

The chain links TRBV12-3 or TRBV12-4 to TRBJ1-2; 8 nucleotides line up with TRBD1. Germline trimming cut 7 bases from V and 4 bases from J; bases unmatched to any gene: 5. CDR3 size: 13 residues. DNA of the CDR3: TGTGCCAGCACTAATGGACAGGGCTATGGCTACACCTTC. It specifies CASTNGQGYGYTF.

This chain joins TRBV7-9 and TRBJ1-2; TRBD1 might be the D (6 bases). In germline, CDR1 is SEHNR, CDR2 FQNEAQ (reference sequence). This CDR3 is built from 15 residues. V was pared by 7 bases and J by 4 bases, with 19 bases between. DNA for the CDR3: TGTGCCAGCAACAACCCATCGACAGGACTCTATGGCTACACCTTC. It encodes CASNNPSTGLYGYTF.

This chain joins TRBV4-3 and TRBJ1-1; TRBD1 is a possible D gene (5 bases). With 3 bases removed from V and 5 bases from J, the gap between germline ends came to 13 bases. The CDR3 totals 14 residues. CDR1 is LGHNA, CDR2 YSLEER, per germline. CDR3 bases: TGCGCCAGCAGCCAGGGGGATGGGGGAACTGAAGCTTTCTTT. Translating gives CASSQGDGGTEAFF.

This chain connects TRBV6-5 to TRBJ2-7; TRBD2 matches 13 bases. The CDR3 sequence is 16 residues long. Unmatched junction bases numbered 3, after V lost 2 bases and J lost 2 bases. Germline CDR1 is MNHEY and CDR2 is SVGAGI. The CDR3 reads CASSYGTSGDPYEQYF. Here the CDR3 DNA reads TGTGCCAGCAGTTACGGGACTAGCGGGGACCCCTACGAGCAGTACTTC.

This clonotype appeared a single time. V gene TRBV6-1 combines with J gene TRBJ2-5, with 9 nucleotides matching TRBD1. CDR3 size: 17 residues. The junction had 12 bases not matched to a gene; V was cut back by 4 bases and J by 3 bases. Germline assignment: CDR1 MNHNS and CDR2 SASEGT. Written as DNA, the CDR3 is TGTGCCAGCAGTGCTTATCCCGGGACAGGGAGAGAAGAGACCCAGTACTTC. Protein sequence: CASSAYPGTGREETQYF.

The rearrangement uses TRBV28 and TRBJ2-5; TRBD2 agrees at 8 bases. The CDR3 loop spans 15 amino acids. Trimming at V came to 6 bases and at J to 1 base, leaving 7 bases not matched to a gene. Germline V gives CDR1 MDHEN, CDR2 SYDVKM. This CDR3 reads CASRTGGSIQETQYF. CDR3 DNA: TGTGCCAGCAGAACGGGGGGGTCAATCCAAGAGACCCAGTACTTC.

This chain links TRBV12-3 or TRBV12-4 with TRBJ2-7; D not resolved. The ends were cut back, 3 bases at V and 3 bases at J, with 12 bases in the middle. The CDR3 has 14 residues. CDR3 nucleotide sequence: TGTGCCAGCAGTTTGGGCAGTATTGTCTACGAGCAGTACTTC. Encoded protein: CASSLGSIVYEQYF.

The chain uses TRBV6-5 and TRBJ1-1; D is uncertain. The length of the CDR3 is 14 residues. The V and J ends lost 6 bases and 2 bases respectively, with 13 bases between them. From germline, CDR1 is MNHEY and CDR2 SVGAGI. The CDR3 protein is CASSRDQSNTEAFF. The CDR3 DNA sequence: TGTGCCAGCAGCCGGGATCAATCCAACACTGAAGCTTTCTTT.

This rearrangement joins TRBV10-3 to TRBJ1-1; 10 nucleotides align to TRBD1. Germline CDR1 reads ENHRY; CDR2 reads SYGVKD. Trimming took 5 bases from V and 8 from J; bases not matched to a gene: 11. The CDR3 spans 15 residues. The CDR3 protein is CAISPGTGAGREAFF. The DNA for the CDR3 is TGTGCCATCAGTCCCGGGACAGGGGCCGGACGAGAAGCTTTCTTT.

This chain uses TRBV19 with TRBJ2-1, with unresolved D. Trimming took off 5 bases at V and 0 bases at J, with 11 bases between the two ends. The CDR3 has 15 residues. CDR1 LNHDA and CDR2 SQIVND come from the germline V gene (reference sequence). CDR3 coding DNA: TGTGCCAGTAGTGATTATCACAGCTCCTACAATGAGCAGTTCTTC. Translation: CASSDYHSSYNEQFF.

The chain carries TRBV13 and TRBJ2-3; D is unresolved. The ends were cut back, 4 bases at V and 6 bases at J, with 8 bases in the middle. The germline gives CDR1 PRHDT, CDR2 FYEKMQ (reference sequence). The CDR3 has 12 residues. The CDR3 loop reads CASSSHGDTQYF. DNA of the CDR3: TGTGCCAGCAGCTCCCATGGGGATACGCAGTATTTT.

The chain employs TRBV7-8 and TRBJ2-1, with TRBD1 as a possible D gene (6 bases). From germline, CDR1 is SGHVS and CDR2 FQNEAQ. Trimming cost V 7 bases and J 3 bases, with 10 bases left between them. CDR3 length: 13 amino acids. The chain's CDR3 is CASTRTDYNEQFF. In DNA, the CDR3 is TGTGCCAGCACAAGGACAGACTACAATGAGCAGTTCTTC.

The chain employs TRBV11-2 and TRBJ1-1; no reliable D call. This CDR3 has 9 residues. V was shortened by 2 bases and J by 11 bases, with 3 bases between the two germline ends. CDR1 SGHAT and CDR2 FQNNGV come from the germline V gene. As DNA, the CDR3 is TGTGCCAGCAGCTTAAAGGCTTTCTTT. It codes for CASSLKAFF.

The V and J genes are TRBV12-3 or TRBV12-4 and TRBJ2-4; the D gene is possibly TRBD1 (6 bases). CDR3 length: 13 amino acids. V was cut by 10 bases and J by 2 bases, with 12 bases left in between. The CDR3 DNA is TGTGCCATCGGAAGGGGGTCCAAAAACATTCAGTACTTC. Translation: CAIGRGSKNIQYF.

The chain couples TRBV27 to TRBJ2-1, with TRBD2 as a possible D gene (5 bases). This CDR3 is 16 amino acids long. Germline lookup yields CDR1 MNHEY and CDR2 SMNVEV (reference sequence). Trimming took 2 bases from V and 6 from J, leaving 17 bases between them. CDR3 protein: CASSLLGFGSINEQFF. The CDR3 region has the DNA TGTGCCAGCAGTTTACTGGGTTTTGGGAGTATCAATGAGCAGTTCTTC.

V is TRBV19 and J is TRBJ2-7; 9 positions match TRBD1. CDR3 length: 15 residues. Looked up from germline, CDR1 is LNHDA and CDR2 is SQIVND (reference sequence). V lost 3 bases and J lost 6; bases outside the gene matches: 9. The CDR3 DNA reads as TGTGCCAGTAGTATTACAGGGGGCGCATTGGCCGAGCAGTACTTC. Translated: CASSITGGALAEQYF.

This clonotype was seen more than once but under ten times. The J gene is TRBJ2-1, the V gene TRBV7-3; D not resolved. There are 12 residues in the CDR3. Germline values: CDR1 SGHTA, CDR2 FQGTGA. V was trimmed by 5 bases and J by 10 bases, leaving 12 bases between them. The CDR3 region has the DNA TGTGCCAGCAGCGCTTACAGAGACGAGCAGTTCTTC. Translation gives CASSAYRDEQFF.

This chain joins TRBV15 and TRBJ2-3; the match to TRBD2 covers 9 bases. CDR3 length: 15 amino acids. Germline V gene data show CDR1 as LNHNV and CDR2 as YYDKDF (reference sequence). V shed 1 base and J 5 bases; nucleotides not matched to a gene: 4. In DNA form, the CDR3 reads TGTGCCACCAGCAGAGCGCGGGGGGGGCAAGATACGCAGTATTTT. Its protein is CATSRARGGQDTQYF.

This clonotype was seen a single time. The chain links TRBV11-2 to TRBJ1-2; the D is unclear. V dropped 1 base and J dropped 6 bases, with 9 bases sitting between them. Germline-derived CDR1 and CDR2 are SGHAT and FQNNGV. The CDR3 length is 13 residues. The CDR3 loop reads CASSLVSGNGYTF. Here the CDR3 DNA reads TGTGCCAGCAGCTTAGTGTCGGGGAATGGCTACACCTTC.